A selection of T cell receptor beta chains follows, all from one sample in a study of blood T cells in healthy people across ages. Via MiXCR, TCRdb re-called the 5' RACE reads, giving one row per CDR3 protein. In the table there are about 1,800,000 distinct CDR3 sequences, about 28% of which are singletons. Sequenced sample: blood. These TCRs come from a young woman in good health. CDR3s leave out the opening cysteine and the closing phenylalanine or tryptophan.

CDR3aa: ASSEGRSLTEAF; j_gene: TRBJ1-1; v_gene: TRBV5-5
CDR3aa: ASSQLAQGFNYGYT; j_gene: TRBJ1-2; v_gene: TRBV16
CDR3aa: SARDWGQGTDTQY; j_gene: TRBJ2-3; v_gene: TRBV20-1
CDR3aa: ASSGLGREDGYT; j_gene: TRBJ1-2; v_gene: TRBV9
CDR3aa: ASSLGTANFNYGYT; j_gene: TRBJ1-2; v_gene: TRBV18
CDR3aa: SAKTGTNYGYT; j_gene: TRBJ1-2; v_gene: TRBV20-1
CDR3aa: ASILEGSGELF; j_gene: TRBJ2-2; v_gene: TRBV5-6
CDR3aa: ASSSDRGANEKLF; j_gene: TRBJ1-4; v_gene: TRBV7-2
CDR3aa: SVEAGFNTQY; j_gene: TRBJ2-3; v_gene: TRBV29-1
CDR3aa: ASSALRRETQY; j_gene: TRBJ2-5; v_gene: TRBV12-3/TRBV12-4
CDR3aa: ASSSPGANTDTQY; j_gene: TRBJ2-3; v_gene: TRBV19
CDR3aa: ASGLVLTAQVTQY; j_gene: TRBJ2-5; v_gene: TRBV12-5
CDR3aa: NAPAQGSRTEAF; j_gene: TRBJ1-1; v_gene: TRBV29-1